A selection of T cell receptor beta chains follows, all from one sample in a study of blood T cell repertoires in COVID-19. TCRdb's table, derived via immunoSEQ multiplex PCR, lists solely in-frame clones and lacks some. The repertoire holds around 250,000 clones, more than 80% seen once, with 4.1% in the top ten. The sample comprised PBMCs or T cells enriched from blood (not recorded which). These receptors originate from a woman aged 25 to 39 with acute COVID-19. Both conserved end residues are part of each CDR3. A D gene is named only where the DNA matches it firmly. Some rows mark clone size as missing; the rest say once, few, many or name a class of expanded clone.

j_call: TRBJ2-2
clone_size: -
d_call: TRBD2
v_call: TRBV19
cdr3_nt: TGTGCCAGTAGGGCACTAGCGGGAGCGGCCGGGGAGCTGTTTTTT
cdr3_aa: CASRALAGAAGELFF

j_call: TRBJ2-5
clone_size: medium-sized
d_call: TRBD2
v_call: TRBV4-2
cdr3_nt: TGTGCCAGCAGCCAAGATCGGGAGGGCCAAGAGACCCAGTACTTC
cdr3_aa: CASSQDREGQETQYF

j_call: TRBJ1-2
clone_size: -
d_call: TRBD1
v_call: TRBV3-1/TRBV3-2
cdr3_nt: TGTGCCAGCAGCCCTGGGACAGGGGGTTCCTCGGCCTATGGCTACACCTTC
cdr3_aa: CASSPGTGGSSAYGYTF

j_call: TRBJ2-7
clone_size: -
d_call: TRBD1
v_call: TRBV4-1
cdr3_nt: TGCGCCAGCAGCCAGCCCCGGGACAGGGGGTACGAGCAGTACTTC
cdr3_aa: CASSQPRDRGYEQYF

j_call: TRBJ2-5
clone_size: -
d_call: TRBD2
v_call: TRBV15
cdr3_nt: TGTGCCACCAGCAGAGATAGGCTAGCGGGGAACCAAGAGACCCAGTACTTC
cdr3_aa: CATSRDRLAGNQETQYF

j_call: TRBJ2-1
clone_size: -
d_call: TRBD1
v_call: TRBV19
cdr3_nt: TGTGCCAGTAGGCCGGGACAGGGGGCGTACAATGAGCAGTTCTTC
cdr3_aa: CASRPGQGAYNEQFF

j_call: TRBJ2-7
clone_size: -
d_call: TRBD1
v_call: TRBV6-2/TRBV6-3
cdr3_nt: TGTGCCAGCAGTGACGGGACAGGGGCCTTCTACGAGCAGTACTTC
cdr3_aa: CASSDGTGAFYEQYF

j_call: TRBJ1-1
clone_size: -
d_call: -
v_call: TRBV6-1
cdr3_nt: TGTGCCAGCAGTGAGCAGGGCAACATGAACACTGAAGCTTTCTTT
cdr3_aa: CASSEQGNMNTEAFF

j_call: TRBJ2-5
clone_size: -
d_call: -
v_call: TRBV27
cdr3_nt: TGTGCCAGCAGTTTATCGATATCAGGGTTTGGAGAGACCCAGTACTTC
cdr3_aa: CASSLSISGFGETQYF

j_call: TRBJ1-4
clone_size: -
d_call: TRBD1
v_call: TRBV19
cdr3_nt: TGTGCCAGTATGGGACAGGGAGCTGAAAAACTGTTTTTT
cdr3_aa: CASMGQGAEKLFF

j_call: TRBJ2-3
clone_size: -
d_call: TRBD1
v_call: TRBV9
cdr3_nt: TGTGCCAGCAGCGGACGACAGGGAAAAATGACAGATACGCAGTATTTT
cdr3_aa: CASSGRQGKMTDTQYF

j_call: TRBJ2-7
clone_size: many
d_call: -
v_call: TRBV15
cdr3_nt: TGTGCCACCAGCAGAGAAGAAGAAGGGGACGAGCAGTACTTC
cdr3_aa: CATSREEEGDEQYF

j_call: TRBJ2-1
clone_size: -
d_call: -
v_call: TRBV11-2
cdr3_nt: TGTGCCAGCAGCCTATCCTTGGCGGGACAGAAGGCTTCCAATGAGCAGTTCTTC
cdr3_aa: CASSLSLAGQKASNEQFF

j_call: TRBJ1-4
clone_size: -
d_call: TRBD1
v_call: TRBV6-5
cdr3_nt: TGTGCCAGCAGCCAGACAGGGGTTCGAGAAAAACTGTTTTTT
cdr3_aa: CASSQTGVREKLFF

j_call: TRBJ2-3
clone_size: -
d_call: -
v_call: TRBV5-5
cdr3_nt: TGTGCCAGCACCCTACTATCTGATACGCAGTATTTT
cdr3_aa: CASTLLSDTQYF

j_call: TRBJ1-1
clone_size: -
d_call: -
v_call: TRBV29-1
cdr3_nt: TGCAGCGTTGAAGGATCAGGGGCGGGCACTGAAGCTTTCTTT
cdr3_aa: CSVEGSGAGTEAFF

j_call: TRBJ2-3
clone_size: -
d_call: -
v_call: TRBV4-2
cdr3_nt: TGTGCCAGCAGCCAAGTGTGGGAGACAGATACGCAGTATTTT
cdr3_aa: CASSQVWETDTQYF

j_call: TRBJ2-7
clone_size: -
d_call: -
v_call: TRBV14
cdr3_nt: TGTGCCAGCAGCCGGGTACAGATACAAGACGAGCAGTACTTC
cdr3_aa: CASSRVQIQDEQYF

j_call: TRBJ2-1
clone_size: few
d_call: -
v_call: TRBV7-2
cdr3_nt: TGTGCCAGCAGCTCAACCTCCCAAGGTGGCAGGGACAATGAGCAGTTCTTC
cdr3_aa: CASSSTSQGGRDNEQFF

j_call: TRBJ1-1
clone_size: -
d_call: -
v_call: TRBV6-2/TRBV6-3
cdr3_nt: TGTGCCAGCAGTTACAGCAGGACTGGCCCGAACACTGAAGCTTTCTTT
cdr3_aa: CASSYSRTGPNTEAFF

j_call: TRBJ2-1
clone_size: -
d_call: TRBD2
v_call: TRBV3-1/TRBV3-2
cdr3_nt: TGTGCCAGCAGCCAAGCAACCCGGGAGAGGGAGGGATACAATGAGCAGTTCTTC
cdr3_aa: CASSQATREREGYNEQFF

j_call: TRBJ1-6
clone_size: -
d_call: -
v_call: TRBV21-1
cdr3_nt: TGTGCCAGCAGCTCGTACAGTGATCGCTCCTATAATTCACCCCTCCACTTT
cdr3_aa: CASSSYSDRSYNSPLHF

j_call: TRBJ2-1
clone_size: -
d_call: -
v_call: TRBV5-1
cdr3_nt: TGCGCCAGCAGCTTCTCGGGAAATGAGCAGTTCTTC
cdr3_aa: CASSFSGNEQFF

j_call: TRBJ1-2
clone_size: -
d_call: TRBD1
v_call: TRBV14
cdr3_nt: TGTGCCAGCAGCCAAGATAAACCCGGGACAGGGTATTACTATGGCTACACCTTC
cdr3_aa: CASSQDKPGTGYYYGYTF

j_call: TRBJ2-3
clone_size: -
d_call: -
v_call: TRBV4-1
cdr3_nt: TGCGCCAGCAGCCAATTTGAGGCCGGGAACACAGATACGCAGTATTTT
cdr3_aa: CASSQFEAGNTDTQYF

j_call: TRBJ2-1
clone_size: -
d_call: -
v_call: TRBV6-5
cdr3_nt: TGTGCCAGCAGTTACTCGTACATGGAGGGCAATGAGCAGTTCTTC
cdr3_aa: CASSYSYMEGNEQFF

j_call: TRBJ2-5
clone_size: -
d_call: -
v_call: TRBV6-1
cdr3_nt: TGTGCCAGCAGTGAAATTGGGTCGCGGGAGACCCAGTACTTC
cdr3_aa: CASSEIGSRETQYF

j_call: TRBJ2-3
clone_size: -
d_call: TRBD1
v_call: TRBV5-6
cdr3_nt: TGTGCCAGCAGCTCCGGACAGGGCAGGGGGGATACGCAGTATTTT
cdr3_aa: CASSSGQGRGDTQYF

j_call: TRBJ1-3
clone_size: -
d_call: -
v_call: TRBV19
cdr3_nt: TGTGCCAGTAGTTTGGACATTCGCTACTCTGGAAACACCATATATTTT
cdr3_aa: CASSLDIRYSGNTIYF

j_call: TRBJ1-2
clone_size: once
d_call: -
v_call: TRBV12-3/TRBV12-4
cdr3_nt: TGTGCCAGCAGCCGGACAGAAGACGGCTACACCTTC
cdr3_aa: CASSRTEDGYTF

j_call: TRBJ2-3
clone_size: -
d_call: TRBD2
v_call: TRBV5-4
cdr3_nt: TGTGCCAGCAGCGTAGGACTAGCGGGAGTTTTGCGTAGCACAGATACGCAGTATTTT
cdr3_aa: CASSVGLAGVLRSTDTQYF

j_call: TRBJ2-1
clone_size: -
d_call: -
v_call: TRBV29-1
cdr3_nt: TGCAGCGTTGAATCGATAACCGGGAATGAGCAGTTCTTC
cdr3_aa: CSVESITGNEQFF

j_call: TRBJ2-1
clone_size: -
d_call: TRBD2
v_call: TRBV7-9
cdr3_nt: TGTGCCAGCAGCCCACGACTAGCGGGAGTCTCCTACAATGAGCAGTTCTTC
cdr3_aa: CASSPRLAGVSYNEQFF

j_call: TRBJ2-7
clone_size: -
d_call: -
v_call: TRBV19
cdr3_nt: TGTGCCAGTAGTATAGCCCAGGGGAACGAGCAGTACTTC
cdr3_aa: CASSIAQGNEQYF

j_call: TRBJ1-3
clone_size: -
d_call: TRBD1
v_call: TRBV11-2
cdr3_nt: TGTGCCAGCAGCTTAGTGTGGGGGACAGATGGTGGAAACACCATATATTTT
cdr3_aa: CASSLVWGTDGGNTIYF

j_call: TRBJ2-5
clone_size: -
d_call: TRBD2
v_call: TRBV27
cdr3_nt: TGTGCCAGCTGGGCTAGCGGCCTAACGGGAGAGACCCAGTACTTC
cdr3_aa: CASWASGLTGETQYF

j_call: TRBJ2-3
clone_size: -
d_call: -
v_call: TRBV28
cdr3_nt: TGTGCCAGCACCGATAGACTCGGGTCCTGGTATTTT
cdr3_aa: CASTDRLGSWYF

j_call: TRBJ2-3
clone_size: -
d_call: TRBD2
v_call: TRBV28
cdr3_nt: TGTGCCAGCAGTTCGATTCGACTAGCGGGAGTGGGAGGTACAGATACGCAGTATTTT
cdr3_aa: CASSSIRLAGVGGTDTQYF

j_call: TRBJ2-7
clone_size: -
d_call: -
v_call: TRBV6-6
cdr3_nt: TGTGCCAGCGCGAGACAGACGGGCTCCTACGAGCAGTACTTC
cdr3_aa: CASARQTGSYEQYF

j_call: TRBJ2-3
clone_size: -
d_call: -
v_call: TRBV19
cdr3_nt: TGTGCCAGTGGAGAGAAAAAACGCAGGGGTGTCGCAGATACGCAGTATTTT
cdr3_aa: CASGEKKRRGVADTQYF

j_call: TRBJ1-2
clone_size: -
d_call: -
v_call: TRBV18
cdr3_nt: TGTGCCAGCTCACCACCGAGCTATGGCTACACCTTC
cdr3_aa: CASSPPSYGYTF

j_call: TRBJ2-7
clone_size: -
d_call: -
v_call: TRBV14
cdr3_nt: TGTGCCAGCAGCCAAGAGTTCACAGAAGTTTCCTACGAGCAGTACTTC
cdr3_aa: CASSQEFTEVSYEQYF

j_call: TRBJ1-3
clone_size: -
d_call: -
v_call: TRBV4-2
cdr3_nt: TGTGCCAGCAGCCAAGCTTCTGTCTCTGGAAACACCATATATTTT
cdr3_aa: CASSQASVSGNTIYF

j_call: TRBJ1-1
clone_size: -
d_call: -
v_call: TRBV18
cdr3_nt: TGTGCCAGCTCCCAACAGGGTGGGAACACTGAAGCTTTCTTT
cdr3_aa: CASSQQGGNTEAFF